These 5 T cell receptor beta chains originate from one sample sequenced in a study of chemoradiotherapy in HPV16-positive cancers. Only in-frame clones appear in the TCRdb table, and some are missing; sequencing was by immunoSEQ multiplex PCR. The sample holds more than 6,000 clones, around 90% seen once. Sequencing used tumor tissue, obtained from a patient who underwent chemoradiotherapy. All receptors come from a human donor with HPV-associated anogenital cancer.

This CDR3 is CASNPGTGDYGYTF. The CDR3 nucleotides are TGTGCCAGCAACCCCGGGACAGGGGACTATGGCTACACCTTC. J is TRBJ1-2 and V is TRBV6-4; 10 nucleotides align to TRBD1. There are 14 residues in the CDR3. CDR1 and CDR2 from the germline V gene are MRHNA and SNTAGT. V lost 7 bases to trimming and J lost 3 bases; unmatched junction nucleotides: 5.

The CDR3 region is CASSEEETQYF. The DNA for the CDR3 is TGCGCCAGCAGCGAAGAAGAGACCCAGTACTTC. The chain links TRBV5-1 to TRBJ2-5; D is unresolved. V was shortened by 4 bases and J by 3 bases, with 4 bases between the two germline ends. Germline-derived CDR1 and CDR2 are SGHRS and YFSETQ. The CDR3 is 11 amino acids.

The chain employs TRBV7-9 and TRBJ2-2, with 8 positions matching TRBD2. Germline lookup yields CDR1 SEHNR and CDR2 FQNEAQ (reference sequence). The CDR3 consists of 15 residues. The trim removed 5 bases at V and 3 bases at J, leaving 5 bases unmatched. The CDR3 DNA sequence: TGTGCCAGCAGCCAGAGCGGGAGTGACACCGGGGAGCTGTTTTTT. Its protein product is CASSQSGSDTGELFF. The full variable domain, with the rest looked up from reference TRBV7-9 and TRBJ2-2, is DTGVSQNPRHKITKRGQNVTFRCDPISEHNRLYWYRQTLGQGPEFLTYFQNEAQLEKSRLLSDRFSAERPKGSFSTLEIQRTEQGDSAMYLCASSQSGSDTGELFFGEGSRLTVL.

V usage is TRBV6-5 and J usage is TRBJ2-1; D may be TRBD1 or TRBD2 (5 bases each). The V end was cut by 2 bases, the J end by 9 bases, with 14 bases between. The CDR3 runs 14 residues. Germline CDR1 and CDR2: MNHEY and SVGAGI. This CDR3 reads CASSYEGHALEQFF. The CDR3, as DNA: TGTGCCAGCAGTTACGAGGGGCACGCTCTTGAGCAGTTCTTC.

In DNA, the CDR3 is TGTGCCAGCAGCTCCCCTAGCGGGAGGGGGGGTGAGCAGTTCTTC. Translated, it gives CASSSPSGRGGEQFF. The chain combines TRBV13 with TRBJ2-1; the match to TRBD2 covers 12 bases. The V and J ends lost 4 bases and 9 bases, in that order; junction bases with no gene match: 7. This CDR3 region has 15 residues. Germline V gives CDR1 PRHDT, CDR2 FYEKMQ (reference sequence).